This TCR beta chain was sequenced during a study of lymphopenia after photon versus proton radiotherapy. General study findings and limits: After lymphocyte nadir, photon-treated repertoires showed oligoclonal expansion, especially CD8+ Temra. Authors raise, but do not show, better survival with proton therapy. In patients who died, overall survival fell as post-nadir TCR diversity dropped more. Photon-treated patients lost naive T cells and TCR diversity; proton-treated stayed stable.

Looked up from germline, CDR1 is SGHAT and CDR2 is FQNNGV. The CDR3 extends over 15 amino acids. The V gene end was trimmed by 2 bases and the J gene end by 8 bases; junction bases not matched to a gene: 10. Some clones are missing from TCRdb's copy, which holds only in-frame ones; the method was immunoSEQ multiplex PCR. This sample has more than 45,000 clones, with 70% to 85% found just once. This clone was picked up one time. Antigen specificity is unknown. This TCR was sampled from a man between 60 and 75 years old with pancreatic cancer. This material consisted of peripheral blood, taken from a patient treated with proton-based radiotherapy. V gene TRBV11-2 combines with J gene TRBJ2-3; 7 bases are shared with TRBD2. CDR3 in amino acids: CASSLLAGEGSTQYF. The CDR3 DNA follows: TGTGCCAGCAGCTTATTGGCGGGAGAGGGGAGTACGCAGTATTTT. Complete variable domain (other parts from reference TRBV11-2 and TRBJ2-3): EAGVAQSPRYKIIEKRQSVAFWCNPISGHATLYWYQQILGQGPKLLIQFQNNGVVDDSQLPKDRFSAERLKGVDSTLKIQPAKLEDSAVYLCASSLLAGEGSTQYFGPGTRLTVL.